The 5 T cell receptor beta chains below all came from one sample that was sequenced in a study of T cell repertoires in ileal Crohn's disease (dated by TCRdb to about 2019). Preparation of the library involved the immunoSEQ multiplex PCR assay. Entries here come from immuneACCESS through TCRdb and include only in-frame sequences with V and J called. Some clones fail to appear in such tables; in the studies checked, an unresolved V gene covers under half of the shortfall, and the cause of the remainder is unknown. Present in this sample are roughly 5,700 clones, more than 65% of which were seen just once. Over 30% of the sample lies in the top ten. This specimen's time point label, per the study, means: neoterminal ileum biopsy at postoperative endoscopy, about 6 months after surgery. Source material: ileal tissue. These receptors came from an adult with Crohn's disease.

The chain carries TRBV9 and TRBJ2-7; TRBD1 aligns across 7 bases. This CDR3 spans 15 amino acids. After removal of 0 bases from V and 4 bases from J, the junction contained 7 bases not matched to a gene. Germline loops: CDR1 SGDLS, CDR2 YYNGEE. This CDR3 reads CASSVGGGGLYEQYF. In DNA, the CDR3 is TGTGCCAGCAGCGTAGGAGGGGGCGGCCTTTACGAGCAGTACTTC.

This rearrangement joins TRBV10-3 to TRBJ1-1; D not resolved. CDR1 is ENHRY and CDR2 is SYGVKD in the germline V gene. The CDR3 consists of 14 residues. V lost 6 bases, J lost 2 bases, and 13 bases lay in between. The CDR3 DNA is TGTGCCATCAGAACACCAGGTGCCAACACTGAAGCTTTCTTT. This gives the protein CAIRTPGANTEAFF.

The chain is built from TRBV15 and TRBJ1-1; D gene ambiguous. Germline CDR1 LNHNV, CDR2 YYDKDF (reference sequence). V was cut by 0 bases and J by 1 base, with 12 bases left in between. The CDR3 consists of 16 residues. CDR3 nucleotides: TGTGCCACCAGCAGAGATATTGTAGGGCAGAACACTGAAGCTTTCTTT. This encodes CATSRDIVGQNTEAFF.

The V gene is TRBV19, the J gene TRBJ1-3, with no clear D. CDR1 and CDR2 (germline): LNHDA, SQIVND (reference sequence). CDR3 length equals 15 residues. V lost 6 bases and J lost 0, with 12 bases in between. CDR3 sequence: CASRSGSSSGNTIYF. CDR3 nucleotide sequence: TGTGCCAGTAGGTCGGGGTCCTCCTCTGGAAACACCATATATTTT.

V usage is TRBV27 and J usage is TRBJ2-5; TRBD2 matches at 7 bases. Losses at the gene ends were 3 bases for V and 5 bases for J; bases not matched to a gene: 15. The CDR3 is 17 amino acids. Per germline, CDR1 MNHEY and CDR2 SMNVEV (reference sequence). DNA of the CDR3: TGTGCCAGCAGTTTTAGTCGCAGAGTCGGGGGGATGGAGACCCAGTACTTC. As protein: CASSFSRRVGGMETQYF.